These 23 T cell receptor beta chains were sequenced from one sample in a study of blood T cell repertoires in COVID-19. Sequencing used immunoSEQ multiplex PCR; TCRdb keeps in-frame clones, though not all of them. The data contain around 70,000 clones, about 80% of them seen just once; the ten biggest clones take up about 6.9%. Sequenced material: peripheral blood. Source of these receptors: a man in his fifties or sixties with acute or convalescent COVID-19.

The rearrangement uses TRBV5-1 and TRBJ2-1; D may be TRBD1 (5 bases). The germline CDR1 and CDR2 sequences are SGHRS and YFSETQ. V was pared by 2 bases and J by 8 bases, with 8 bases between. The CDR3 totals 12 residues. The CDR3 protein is CASSFRVHEQFF. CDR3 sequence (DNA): TGCGCCAGCAGCTTCAGGGTCCATGAGCAGTTCTTC.

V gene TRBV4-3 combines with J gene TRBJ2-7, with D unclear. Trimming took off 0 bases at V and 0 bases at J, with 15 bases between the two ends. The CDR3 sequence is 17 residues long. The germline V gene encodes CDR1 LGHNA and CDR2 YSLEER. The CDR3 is CASSQETPGKSSYEQYV. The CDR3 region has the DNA TGCGCCAGCAGCCAAGAAACCCCAGGTAAAAGCTCCTACGAGCAGTACGTC.

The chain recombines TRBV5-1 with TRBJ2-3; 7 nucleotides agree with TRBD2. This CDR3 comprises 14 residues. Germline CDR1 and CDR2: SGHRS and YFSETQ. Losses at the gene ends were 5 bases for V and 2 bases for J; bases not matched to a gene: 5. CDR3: CASRWAGDTDTQYF. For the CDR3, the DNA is TGCGCCAGCAGATGGGCGGGGGACACAGATACGCAGTATTTT.

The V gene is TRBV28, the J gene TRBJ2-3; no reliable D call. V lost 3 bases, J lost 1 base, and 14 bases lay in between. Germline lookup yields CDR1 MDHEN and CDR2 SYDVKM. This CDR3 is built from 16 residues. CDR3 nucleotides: TGTGCCAGCAGTTTCCTGAGGATAGGAGGCACAGATACGCAGTATTTT. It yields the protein CASSFLRIGGTDTQYF.

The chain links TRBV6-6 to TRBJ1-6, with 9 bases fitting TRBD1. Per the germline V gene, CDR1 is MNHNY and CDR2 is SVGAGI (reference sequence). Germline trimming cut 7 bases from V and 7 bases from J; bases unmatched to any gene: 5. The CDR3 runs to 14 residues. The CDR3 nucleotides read TGTGCCAGCACCACAGGGGGCTTGAATTCACCCCTCCACTTT. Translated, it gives CASTTGGLNSPLHF.

The CDR3 DNA reads as TGCGCCAGCAGCCCCGGGATCTCCGGGACAGGAAAAGAAAAACTGTTTTTT. The encoded protein is CASSPGISGTGKEKLFF. This chain joins TRBV4-1 and TRBJ1-4; TRBD1 matches 8 bases. The CDR3 is made up of 17 amino acids. V trimming: 4 bases; J trimming: 8 bases; junction bases outside the gene matches: 15. In germline, CDR1 is MGHRA, CDR2 YSYEKL.

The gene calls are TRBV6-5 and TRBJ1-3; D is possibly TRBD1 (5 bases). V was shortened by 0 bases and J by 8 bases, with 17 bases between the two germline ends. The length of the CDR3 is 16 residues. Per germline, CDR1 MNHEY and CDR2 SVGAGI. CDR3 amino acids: CASSYSTPRDSDTIYF. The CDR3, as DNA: TGTGCCAGCAGTTACTCGACCCCCAGGGACTCGGACACCATATATTTT.

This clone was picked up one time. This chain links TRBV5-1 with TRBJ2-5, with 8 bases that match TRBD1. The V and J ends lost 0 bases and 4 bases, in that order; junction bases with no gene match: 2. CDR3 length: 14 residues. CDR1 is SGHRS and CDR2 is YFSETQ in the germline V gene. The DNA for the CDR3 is TGCGCCAGCAGCTTGGTGGGACAGGCAGAGACCCAGTACTTC. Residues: CASSLVGQAETQYF.

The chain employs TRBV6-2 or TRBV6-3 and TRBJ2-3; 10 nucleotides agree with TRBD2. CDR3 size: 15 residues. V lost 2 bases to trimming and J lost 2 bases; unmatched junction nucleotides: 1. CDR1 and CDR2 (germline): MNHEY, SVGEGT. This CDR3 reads CASSYSGGATDTQYF. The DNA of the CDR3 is TGTGCCAGCAGTTACAGCGGGGGGGCCACAGATACGCAGTATTTT.

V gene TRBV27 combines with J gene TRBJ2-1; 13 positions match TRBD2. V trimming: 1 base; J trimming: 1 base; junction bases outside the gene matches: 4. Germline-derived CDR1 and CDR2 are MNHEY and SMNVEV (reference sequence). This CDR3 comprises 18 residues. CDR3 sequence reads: CASSLFGLAGVSYNEQFF. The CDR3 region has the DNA TGTGCCAGCAGTTTATTCGGACTAGCGGGGGTTTCCTACAATGAGCAGTTCTTC.

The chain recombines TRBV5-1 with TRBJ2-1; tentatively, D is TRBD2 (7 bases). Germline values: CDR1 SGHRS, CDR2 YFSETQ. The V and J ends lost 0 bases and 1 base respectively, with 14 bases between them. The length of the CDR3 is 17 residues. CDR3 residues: CASSLVFGGRSYNEQFF. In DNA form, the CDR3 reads TGCGCCAGCAGCTTGGTTTTCGGGGGGCGATCCTACAATGAGCAGTTCTTC.

The CDR3 nucleotides are TGTGCCAGCAGCGGACAGGGGGCGGGTGAAAAACTGTTTTTT. As protein: CASSGQGAGEKLFF. The genes are TRBV5-5 and TRBJ1-4; 11 bases map to TRBD1. Germline assignment: CDR1 SGHKS and CDR2 YYEKEE (reference sequence). The trim removed 4 bases at V and 7 bases at J, leaving 3 bases unmatched. The CDR3 sequence is 14 residues long.

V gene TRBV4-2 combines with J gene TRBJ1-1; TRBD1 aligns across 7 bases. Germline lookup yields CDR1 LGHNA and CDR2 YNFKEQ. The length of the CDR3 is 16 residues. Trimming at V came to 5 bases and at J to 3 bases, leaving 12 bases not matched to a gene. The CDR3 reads CASSWGDREIYTEAFF. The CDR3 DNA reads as TGTGCCAGCAGCTGGGGTGACAGGGAGATATACACTGAAGCTTTCTTT.

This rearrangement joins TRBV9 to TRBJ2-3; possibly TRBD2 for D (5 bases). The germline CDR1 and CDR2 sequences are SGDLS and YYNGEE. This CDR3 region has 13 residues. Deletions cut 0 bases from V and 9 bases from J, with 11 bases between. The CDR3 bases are TGTGCCAGCAGCGTAGCTCTCCGGGGAACGCAGTATTTT. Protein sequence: CASSVALRGTQYF.

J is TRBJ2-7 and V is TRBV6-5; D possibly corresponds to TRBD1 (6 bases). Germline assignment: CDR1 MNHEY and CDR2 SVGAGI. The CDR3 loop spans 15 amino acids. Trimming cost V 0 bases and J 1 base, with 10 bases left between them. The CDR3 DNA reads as TGTGCCAGCAGTTACTCGGCGACAGGTTCCTACGAGCAGTACTTC. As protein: CASSYSATGSYEQYF.

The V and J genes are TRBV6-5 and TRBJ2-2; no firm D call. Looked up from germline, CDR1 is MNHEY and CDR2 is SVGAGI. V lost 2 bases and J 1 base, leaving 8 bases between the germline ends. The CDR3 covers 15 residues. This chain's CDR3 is CASSYGSGNTGELFF. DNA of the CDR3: TGTGCCAGCAGTTACGGGTCGGGGAACACCGGGGAGCTGTTTTTT.

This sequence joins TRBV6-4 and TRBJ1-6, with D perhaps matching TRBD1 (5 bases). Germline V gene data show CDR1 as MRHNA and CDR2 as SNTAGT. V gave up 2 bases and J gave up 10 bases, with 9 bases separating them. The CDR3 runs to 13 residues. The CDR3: CASSDLEGSPLHF. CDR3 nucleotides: TGTGCCAGCAGTGACCTGGAGGGGTCACCCCTCCACTTT.

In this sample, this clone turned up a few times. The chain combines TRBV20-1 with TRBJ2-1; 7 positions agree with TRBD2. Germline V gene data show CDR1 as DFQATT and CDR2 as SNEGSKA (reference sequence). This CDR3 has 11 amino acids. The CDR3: CSTGTKYEQFF. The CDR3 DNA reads TGCAGCACCGGGACTAAATATGAGCAGTTCTTC.

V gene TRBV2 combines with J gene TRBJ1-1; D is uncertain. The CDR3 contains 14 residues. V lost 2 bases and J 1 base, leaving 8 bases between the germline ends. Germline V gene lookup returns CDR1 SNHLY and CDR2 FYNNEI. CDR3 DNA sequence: TGTGCCAGCAGTGAAAGGAGCACGAACACTGAAGCTTTCTTT. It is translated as CASSERSTNTEAFF.

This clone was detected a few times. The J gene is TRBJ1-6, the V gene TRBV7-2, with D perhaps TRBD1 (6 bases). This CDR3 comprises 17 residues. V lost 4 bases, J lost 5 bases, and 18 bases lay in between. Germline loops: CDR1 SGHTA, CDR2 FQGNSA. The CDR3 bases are TGTGCCAGCAGCTCTACAGGGCCGGCCCCGGATAATTCACCCCTCCACTTT. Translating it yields CASSSTGPAPDNSPLHF.

CDR3 sequence: CASNPTDAYGYTF. CDR3 nucleotide sequence: TGTGCCAGCAACCCGACAGACGCCTATGGCTACACCTTC. This sequence joins TRBV5-5 and TRBJ1-2; perhaps TRBD1 as D (5 bases). Between the trimmed V and J ends, which lost 6 bases and 4 bases, there was a span of 13 bases. There are 13 residues in the CDR3. CDR1 is SGHKS and CDR2 is YYEKEE in the germline V gene (reference sequence).

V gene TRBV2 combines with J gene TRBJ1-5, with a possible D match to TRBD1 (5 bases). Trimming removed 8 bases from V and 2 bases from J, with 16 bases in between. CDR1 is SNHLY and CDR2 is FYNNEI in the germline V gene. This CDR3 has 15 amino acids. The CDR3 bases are TGTGCCAGCCGACCCGGGGGATTCGGCAATCAGCCCCAGCATTTT. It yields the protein CASRPGGFGNQPQHF.

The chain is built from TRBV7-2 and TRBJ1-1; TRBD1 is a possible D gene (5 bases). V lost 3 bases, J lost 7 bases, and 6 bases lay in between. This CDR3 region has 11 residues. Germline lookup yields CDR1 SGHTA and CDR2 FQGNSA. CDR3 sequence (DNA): TGTGCCAGCAGCTTTAGGGGTGAAGCTTTCTTT. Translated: CASSFRGEAFF.